Presented here are 2 T cell receptor beta chains from one specimen sequenced in a study of blood T cells in healthy people across ages. A sample-barcoded 5' primer and a J-beta primer mix were used in a second PCR of roughly 7 to 12 cycles. MiXCR, run by TCRdb on the 5' RACE reads, gives a single entry per CDR3 protein. Of about 970,000 distinct CDR3 sequences in the sample, roughly half were seen once. Sequencing was done on a sample of blood. These receptors all stem from a woman aged 55 to 70 in good health.

The rearrangement joins TRBV5-1 to TRBJ2-5; D possibly corresponds to TRBD1 (5 bases). V was pared by 2 bases and J by 2 bases, with 16 bases between. In germline, CDR1 is SGHRS, CDR2 YFSETQ. The CDR3 is 16 amino acids. The CDR3 DNA is TGCGCCAGCAGCTTTGGGGCGGCAGGGAATCAAGAGACCCAGTACTTC. Its protein is CASSFGAAGNQETQYF.

Concerning this clonotype itself: Compared with germline, one end of the junction differs, possibly owing to a read error. This rearrangement joins TRBV10-3 to TRBJ2-7, with D perhaps matching TRBD2 (6 bases). Germline-derived CDR1 and CDR2 are ENHRY and SYGVKD. The CDR3 has 13 amino acids. The CDR3 sequence is CAISRDSNYERYF. As DNA, the CDR3 is TGTGCCATCAGCCGGGACTCAAACTACGAGCGGTACTTC.